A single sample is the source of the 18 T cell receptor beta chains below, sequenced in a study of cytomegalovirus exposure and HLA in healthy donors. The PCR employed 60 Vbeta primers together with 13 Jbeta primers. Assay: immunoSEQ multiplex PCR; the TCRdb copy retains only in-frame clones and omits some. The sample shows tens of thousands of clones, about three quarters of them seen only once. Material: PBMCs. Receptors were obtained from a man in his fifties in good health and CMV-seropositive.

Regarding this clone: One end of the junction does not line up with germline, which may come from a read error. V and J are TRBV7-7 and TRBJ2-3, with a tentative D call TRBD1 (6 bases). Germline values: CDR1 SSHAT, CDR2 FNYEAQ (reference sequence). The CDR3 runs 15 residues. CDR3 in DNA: TGTGCTAGCAGCTTAGAGCAGGGGAACACAGATACGCAGTATTTT. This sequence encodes CASSLEQGNTDTQYF.

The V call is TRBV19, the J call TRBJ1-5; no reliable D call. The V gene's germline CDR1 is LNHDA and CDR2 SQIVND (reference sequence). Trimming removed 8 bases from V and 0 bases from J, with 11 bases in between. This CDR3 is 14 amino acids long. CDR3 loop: CASSVLDSNQPQHF. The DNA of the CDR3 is TGTGCCAGTTCGGTTTTAGATAGCAATCAGCCCCAGCATTTT. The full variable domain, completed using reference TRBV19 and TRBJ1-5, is DGGITQSPKYLFRKEGQNVTLSCEQNLNHDAMYWYRQDPGQGLRLIYYSQIVNDFQKGDIAEGYSVSREKKESFPLTVTSAQKNPTAFYLCASSVLDSNQPQHFGDGTRLSIL.

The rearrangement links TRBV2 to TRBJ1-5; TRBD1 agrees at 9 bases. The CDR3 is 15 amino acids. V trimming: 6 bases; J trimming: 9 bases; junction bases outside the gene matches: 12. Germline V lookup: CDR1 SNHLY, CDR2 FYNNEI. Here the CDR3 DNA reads TGTGCCAGCAGCCGCGGACAGGGGAAGTTAAGGCCCCAGCATTTT. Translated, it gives CASSRGQGKLRPQHF.

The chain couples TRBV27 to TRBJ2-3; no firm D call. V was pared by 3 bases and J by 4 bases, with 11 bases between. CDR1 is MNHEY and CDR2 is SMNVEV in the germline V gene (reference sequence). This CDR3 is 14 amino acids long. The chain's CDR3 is CASSFPAKPDTQYF. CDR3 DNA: TGTGCCAGCAGTTTCCCAGCGAAGCCAGATACGCAGTATTTT.

The CDR3 bases are TGCGCCAGCAGCCAAGGCACAGCCCAGGGAAACATTCAGTACTTC. Residues: CASSQGTAQGNIQYF. V is TRBV4-1 and J is TRBJ2-4; a possible D gene is TRBD1 (5 bases). Germline CDR1 reads MGHRA; CDR2 reads YSYEKL. V was pared by 1 base and J by 6 bases, with 13 bases between. This CDR3 is 15 amino acids long.

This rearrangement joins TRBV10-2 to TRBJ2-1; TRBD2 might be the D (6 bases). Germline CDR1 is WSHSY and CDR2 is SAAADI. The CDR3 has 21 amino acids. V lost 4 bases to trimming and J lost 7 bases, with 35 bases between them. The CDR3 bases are TGCGCCAGCAGTGGGTCGTCAGGCGTTGGGTCTAGCGCTCCGAGTGGGAATGAGCAGTTCTTC. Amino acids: CASSGSSGVGSSAPSGNEQFF.

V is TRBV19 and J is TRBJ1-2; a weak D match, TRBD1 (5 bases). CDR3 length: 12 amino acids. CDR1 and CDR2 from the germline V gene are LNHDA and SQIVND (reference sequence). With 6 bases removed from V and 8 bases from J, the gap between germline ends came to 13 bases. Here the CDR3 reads CASRSGGEGYTF. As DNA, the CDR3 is TGTGCCAGTAGGTCGGGGGGGGAAGGCTACACCTTC.

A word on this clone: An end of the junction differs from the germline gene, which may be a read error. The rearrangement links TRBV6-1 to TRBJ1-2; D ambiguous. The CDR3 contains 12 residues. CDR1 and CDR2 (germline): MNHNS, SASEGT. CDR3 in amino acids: CASRSTPRISAF. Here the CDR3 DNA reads TGTGCCAGCAGGAGCACCCCCCGCATTAGCGCCTTC.

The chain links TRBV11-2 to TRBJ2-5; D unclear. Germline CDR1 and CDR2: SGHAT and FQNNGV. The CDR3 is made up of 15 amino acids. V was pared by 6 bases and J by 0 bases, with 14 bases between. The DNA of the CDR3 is TGTGCCAGCAGTTCACGACTGGCCGACCAAGAGACCCAGTACTTC. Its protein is CASSSRLADQETQYF. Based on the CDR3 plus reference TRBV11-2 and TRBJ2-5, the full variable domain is EAGVAQSPRYKIIEKRQSVAFWCNPISGHATLYWYQQILGQGPKLLIQFQNNGVVDDSQLPKDRFSAERLKGVDSTLKIQPAKLEDSAVYLCASSSRLADQETQYFGPGTRLLVL.

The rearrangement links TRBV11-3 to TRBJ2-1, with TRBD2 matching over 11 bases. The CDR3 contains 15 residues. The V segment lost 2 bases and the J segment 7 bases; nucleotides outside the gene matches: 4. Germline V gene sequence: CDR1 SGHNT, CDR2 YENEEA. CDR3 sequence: CASSLRLAGMNEQFF. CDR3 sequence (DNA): TGTGCCAGCAGCTTAAGACTAGCGGGAATGAATGAGCAGTTCTTC.

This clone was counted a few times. CDR3 in DNA: TGCGCCAGCAGCTTGGCCGCGGGCCAGCACTACGAGCAGTACTTC. Its translation: CASSLAAGQHYEQYF. The rearrangement joins TRBV5-1 to TRBJ2-7, with TRBD2 as a possible D gene (5 bases). The germline V and J ends were trimmed by 0 bases and 3 bases, with 13 bases remaining between them. CDR1 is SGHRS and CDR2 is YFSETQ in the germline V gene. This CDR3 has 15 residues.

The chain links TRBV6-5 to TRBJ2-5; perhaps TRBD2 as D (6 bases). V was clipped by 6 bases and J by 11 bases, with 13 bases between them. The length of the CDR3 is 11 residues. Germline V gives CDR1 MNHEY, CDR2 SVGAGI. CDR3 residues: CASRWGTLQYF. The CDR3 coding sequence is TGTGCCAGCAGATGGGGGACTTTACAGTACTTC.

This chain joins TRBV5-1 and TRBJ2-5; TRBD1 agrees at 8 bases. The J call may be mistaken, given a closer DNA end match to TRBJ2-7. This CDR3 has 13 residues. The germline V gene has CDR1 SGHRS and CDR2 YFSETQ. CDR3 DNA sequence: TGCGCCAGCAGCGGCGGACAGGGCCTCGAGCAGTACTTC. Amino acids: CASSGGQGLEQYF.

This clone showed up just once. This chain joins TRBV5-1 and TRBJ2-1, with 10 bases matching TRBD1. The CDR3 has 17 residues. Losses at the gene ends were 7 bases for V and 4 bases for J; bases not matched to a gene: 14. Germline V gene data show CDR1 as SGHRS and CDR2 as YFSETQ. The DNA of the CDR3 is TGCGCCAGCGGCAGACAGGGGGCGGAAAAAACTTACAATGAGCAGTTCTTC. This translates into CASGRQGAEKTYNEQFF.

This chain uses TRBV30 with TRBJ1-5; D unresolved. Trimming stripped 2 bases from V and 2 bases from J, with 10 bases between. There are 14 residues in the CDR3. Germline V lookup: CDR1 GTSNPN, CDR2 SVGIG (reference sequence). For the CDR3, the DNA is TGTGCCTGGAGTCGGGGAATGGGCAATCAGCCCCAGCATTTT. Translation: CAWSRGMGNQPQHF.

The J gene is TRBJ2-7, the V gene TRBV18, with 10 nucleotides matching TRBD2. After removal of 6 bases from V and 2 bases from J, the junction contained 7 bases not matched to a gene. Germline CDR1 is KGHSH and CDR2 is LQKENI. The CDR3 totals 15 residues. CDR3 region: CASSLTSGDTYEQYF. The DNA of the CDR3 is TGTGCCAGCTCCCTTACTAGCGGGGATACCTACGAGCAGTACTTC.

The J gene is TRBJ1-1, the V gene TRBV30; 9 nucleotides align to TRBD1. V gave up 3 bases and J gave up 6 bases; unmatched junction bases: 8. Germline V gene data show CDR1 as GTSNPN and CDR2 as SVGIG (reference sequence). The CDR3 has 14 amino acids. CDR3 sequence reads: CAWRPGTGQSEAFF. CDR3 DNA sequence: TGTGCCTGGAGGCCCGGGACAGGGCAATCTGAAGCTTTCTTT.

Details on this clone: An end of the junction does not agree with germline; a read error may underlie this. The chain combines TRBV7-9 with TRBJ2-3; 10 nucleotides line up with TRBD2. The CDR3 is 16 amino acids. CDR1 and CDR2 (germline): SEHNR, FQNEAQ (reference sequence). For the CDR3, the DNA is TGTTCCAGCAGCTTCAGTTGGCTAGCGGGAGCGGATACGCAGTATTTT. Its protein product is CSSSFSWLAGADTQYF.